The table lists the clone carrying this TCR beta chain with a few counts. The CDR3 is made up of 12 amino acids. CDR1 SQVTM and CDR2 ANQGSEA come from the germline V gene. The J segment lost 10 bases and the V segment lost 7 bases, leaving 10 bases of the junction unmatched. The sample is drawn from a study of T cell repertoires in cytomegalovirus infection. TCRdb ran MiXCR on the reads and lists one entry per CDR3 protein. This sample carries approximately 100,000 distinct CDR3 sequences, under 25% of them seen once, and the ten largest clones take roughly 43%. The genes are TRBV29-1 and TRBJ2-1, with 7 bases matching TRBD1. The sequence came from a human donor in good health (CMV status not recorded). Some clones in this sample may be carry-over from other donors' samples. The sample taken for sequencing was CD8+ T cells from PBMCs. This CDR3 reads CSAHPSTGEQFF. The DNA of the CDR3 is TGCAGCGCCCACCCCTCGACAGGGGAGCAGTTCTTC.